The next 21 T cell receptor beta chains were all read from a single sample in a study of neurological immune-mediated disorders. TCRdb reprocessed the 5' RACE reads with MiXCR, giving one entry per CDR3 protein. In the table there are approximately 32,000 distinct CDR3 sequences, more than 14% of which are singletons. Sample: PBMCs. Source of these receptors: a man in his 70s in good health.

This clonotype was detected many times. DNA for the CDR3: TGTGCCAGCAGCGTACCGACAGGGTTGGTCACTGAAGCTTTCTTT. Amino acids: CASSVPTGLVTEAFF. The gene calls are TRBV9 and TRBJ1-1; 7 positions match TRBD1. J gave up 4 bases and V 1 base, and 7 bases lay outside the gene matches. Germline CDR1 and CDR2: SGDLS and YYNGEE. The CDR3 runs to 15 residues.

This clonotype was detected ten times or more. The chain employs TRBV25-1 and TRBJ1-2; D uncertain. Germline V gene data show CDR1 as MGHDK and CDR2 as SYGVNS. V was trimmed by 6 bases and J by 0 bases, leaving 5 bases between them. The CDR3 is made up of 12 amino acids. CDR3 bases: TGTGCCAGCAGGGGAGCTAACTATGGCTACACCTTC. Translating it yields CASRGANYGYTF.

This clonotype was seen at least ten times. The rearrangement uses TRBV7-9 and TRBJ1-5; the D is unclear. CDR1 and CDR2 from the germline V gene are SEHNR and FQNEAQ (reference sequence). Trimming left V 5 bases short and J 0 bases short, with 14 bases between. This CDR3 contains 16 residues. The CDR3 DNA sequence: TGTGCCAGCAGCCCAAGGTTCGTCGATAGCAATCAGCCCCAGCATTTT. As protein: CASSPRFVDSNQPQHF.

By sample share, this clonotype is medium-sized. As DNA, the CDR3 is TGCGCCAGCAGCGACCGGGACAGGGGCTATAATTCACCCCTCCACTTT. Encoded protein: CASSDRDRGYNSPLHF. The V and J genes are TRBV5-1 and TRBJ1-6; 10 positions match TRBD1. V shed 4 bases, J shed 3 bases, and the junction held 4 bases outside the gene matches. The CDR3 covers 16 residues. Per the germline V gene, CDR1 is SGHRS and CDR2 is YFSETQ. The entire variable domain, with the rest obtained from reference TRBV5-1 and TRBJ1-6, is as follows: KAGVTQTPRYLIKTRGQQVTLSCSPISGHRSVSWYQQTPGQGLQFLFEYFSETQRNKGNFPGRFSGRQFSNSRSEMNVSTLELGDSALYLCASSDRDRGYNSPLHFGNGTRLTVT.

This clonotype was detected many times. The rearrangement joins TRBV2 to TRBJ2-2, with D perhaps TRBD2 (6 bases). The CDR3 is 14 amino acids. Trimming took 6 bases from V and 3 from J, leaving 11 bases between them. In germline, CDR1 is SNHLY, CDR2 FYNNEI. CDR3 residues: CASREGRDTGELFF. The CDR3 DNA sequence: TGTGCCAGCAGGGAGGGCCGGGACACCGGGGAGCTGTTTTTT.

The CDR3 DNA sequence: TGTGCCAGCAGTTTAGAGGGGACCCTCTACAATGAGCAGTTCTTC. Its translation is CASSLEGTLYNEQFF. This rearrangement joins TRBV27 to TRBJ2-1; perhaps D is TRBD1 or TRBD2 (5 bases each). The V end was cut by 2 bases, the J end by 3 bases, with 11 bases between. This CDR3 is built from 15 residues. Per the germline V gene, CDR1 is MNHEY and CDR2 is SMNVEV (reference sequence).

The genes are TRBV30 and TRBJ2-4; D might be TRBD1 (5 bases). Trimming removed 2 bases from V and 5 bases from J, with 10 bases in between. This CDR3 is 13 amino acids long. From germline, CDR1 is GTSNPN and CDR2 SVGIG (reference sequence). CDR3 loop: CAWSPGAQNIQYF. CDR3 sequence (DNA): TGTGCCTGGAGTCCTGGGGCCCAAAACATTCAGTACTTC.

The table lists this clonotype with many counts. The chain couples TRBV27 to TRBJ1-5; a weak D match, TRBD1 (6 bases). V lost 2 bases to trimming and J lost 7 bases, with 12 bases between them. The CDR3 spans 14 residues. Germline CDR1 and CDR2: MNHEY and SMNVEV (reference sequence). The CDR3 region is CASSLARGIQPQHF. CDR3 nucleotide sequence: TGTGCCAGCAGTTTAGCCAGGGGTATCCAGCCCCAGCATTTT.

This clonotype was detected many times. The chain couples TRBV12-3 or TRBV12-4 to TRBJ1-2; 9 nucleotides line up with TRBD1. The CDR3 contains 14 residues. The V and J ends lost 5 bases and 5 bases, in that order; junction bases with no gene match: 6. The CDR3 sequence: CASSATGGAYGYTF. The CDR3 coding sequence is TGTGCCAGCAGTGCCACAGGGGGCGCTTATGGCTACACCTTC.

In this sample, this clonotype turned up many times. CDR3: CASRAGGQNEAYF. The CDR3 DNA sequence: TGTGCCAGCAGAGCAGGGGGACAGAATGAAGCGTACTTC. The chain is built from TRBV6-1 and TRBJ2-7; 7 bases are a match to TRBD1. The trim removed 6 bases at V and 12 bases at J, leaving 14 bases unmatched. The CDR3 runs to 13 residues. The germline CDR1 and CDR2 sequences are MNHNS and SASEGT.

CDR3 residues: CASSLLAGPQETQYF. The CDR3 coding sequence is TGTGCCAGCAGCTTGCTAGCGGGACCCCAAGAGACCCAGTACTTC. V gene TRBV11-2 combines with J gene TRBJ2-5; 9 bases line up with TRBD2. Losses at the gene ends were 3 bases for V and 1 base for J; bases not matched to a gene: 3. Looked up from germline, CDR1 is SGHAT and CDR2 is FQNNGV. The CDR3 covers 15 residues.

This clonotype appeared many times. The chain couples TRBV12-3 or TRBV12-4 to TRBJ1-2, with D possibly TRBD1 on 5 matching bases. V lost 3 bases, J lost 7 bases, and 15 bases lay in between. The CDR3 has 14 amino acids. The CDR3 region is CASSFSGSSSGYTF. Here the CDR3 DNA reads TGTGCCAGCAGTTTCTCAGGGTCCAGCTCTGGCTACACCTTC.

This clonotype was recorded many times. V usage is TRBV5-1 and J usage is TRBJ2-5; the match to TRBD1 covers 8 bases. The CDR3 totals 13 residues. The V gene's germline CDR1 is SGHRS and CDR2 YFSETQ. V shed 2 bases, J shed 4 bases, and the junction held 1 base outside the gene matches. DNA for the CDR3: TGCGCCAGCAGCTTACAGGGGGTAGAGACCCAGTACTTC. The encoded protein is CASSLQGVETQYF.

There are many counts of this clonotype. This sequence joins TRBV20-1 and TRBJ1-5, with TRBD1 identical over 8 bases. Germline V gene data show CDR1 as DFQATT and CDR2 as SNEGSKA (reference sequence). After removal of 6 bases from V and 4 bases from J, the junction contained 11 bases not matched to a gene. There are 15 residues in the CDR3. CDR3 coding DNA: TGCAGTGCACTAACCGGGACAGGTGCAAATCAGCCCCAGCATTTT. Its translation is CSALTGTGANQPQHF.

This clonotype came up many times. CDR3 sequence (DNA): TGTGCCAGCAGTGGACAGGGAGCTTTACTTGGTGAAGCTTTCTTT. It is translated as CASSGQGALLGEAFF. The chain recombines TRBV2 with TRBJ1-1, with 7 nucleotides matching TRBD1. Losses at the gene ends were 4 bases for V and 7 bases for J; bases not matched to a gene: 12. Germline V gives CDR1 SNHLY, CDR2 FYNNEI. The CDR3 contains 15 residues.

In its sample, this clonotype was seen many times. V gene TRBV7-2 combines with J gene TRBJ2-6, with D perhaps assigned TRBD1 or TRBD2 (5 bases each). Trimming removed 1 base from V and 2 bases from J, with 12 bases in between. Per germline, CDR1 SGHTA and CDR2 FQGNSA. The CDR3 spans 17 residues. The chain's CDR3 is CASSLVRDGAGANVLTF. The DNA of the CDR3 is TGTGCCAGCAGCTTAGTCAGGGACGGAGCTGGGGCCAACGTCCTGACTTTC.

This clonotype was found many times. The V gene is TRBV5-1, the J gene TRBJ1-5, with D possibly TRBD1 on 5 matching bases. The CDR3 sequence is 13 residues long. CDR1 and CDR2 from the germline V gene are SGHRS and YFSETQ. V lost 3 bases, J lost 6 bases, and 10 bases lay in between. The CDR3 here is CASSWGVGQPQHF. CDR3 in DNA: TGCGCCAGCAGCTGGGGGGTGGGTCAGCCCCAGCATTTT. The full variable domain, completed using reference TRBV5-1 and TRBJ1-5, is KAGVTQTPRYLIKTRGQQVTLSCSPISGHRSVSWYQQTPGQGLQFLFEYFSETQRNKGNFPGRFSGRQFSNSRSEMNVSTLELGDSALYLCASSWGVGQPQHFGDGTRLSIL.

This clonotype was seen ten or more times. The chain carries TRBV7-9 and TRBJ2-7; possibly TRBD1 for D (6 bases). Deletions cut 1 base from V and 3 bases from J, with 19 bases between. Germline V lookup: CDR1 SEHNR, CDR2 FQNEAQ (reference sequence). This CDR3 spans 17 amino acids. The DNA for the CDR3 is TGTGCCAGCAGCTTAGGGTACCCGGGACAACTAATCTACGAGCAGTACTTC. Its translation is CASSLGYPGQLIYEQYF.

This clonotype was counted many times. At one boundary the junction diverges from the germline segment, which might be a read error. The chain links TRBV5-1 to TRBJ2-3, with 7 bases aligning to TRBD1. The CDR3 has 14 amino acids. Germline lookup yields CDR1 SGHRS and CDR2 YFSETQ. The CDR3, as DNA: TGCGCCAGCACCTTGGACAGGCTAACAGATACGCAGTATTTT. Protein sequence: CASTLDRLTDTQYF.

This clonotype came up many times. V and J are TRBV5-6 and TRBJ2-1; TRBD2 is a possible D gene (6 bases). Trimming removed 5 bases from V and 3 bases from J, with 18 bases in between. The CDR3 contains 16 residues. Germline values: CDR1 SGHDT, CDR2 YYEEEE. CDR3 coding DNA: TGTGCCAGCAGACAAACCGGGACTTCCATCTACAATGAGCAGTTCTTC. This encodes CASRQTGTSIYNEQFF.

V and J are TRBV7-9 and TRBJ2-3; 9 nucleotides match TRBD2. CDR3 length: 18 amino acids. With 1 base clipped from V and 4 bases from J, the junction kept 12 bases outside the gene matches. Per germline, CDR1 SEHNR and CDR2 FQNEAQ (reference sequence). The CDR3 bases are TGTGCCAGCAGCTTAGTATGGCGTGGCGGGAGGGCCCCAGATACGCAGTATTTT. Protein: CASSLVWRGGRAPDTQYF.